The sequence of this T cell receptor (beta chain) was determined in a study of cytomegalovirus exposure and HLA in healthy donors. Overall study findings and caveats: Immune exposure data for these donors was limited to CMV serostatus.

The CDR3 is made up of 14 amino acids. The V gene lost 0 bases and the J gene lost 7 bases, with 10 bases spanning the gap. CDR1 LNHDA and CDR2 SQIVND come from the germline V gene (reference sequence). With respect to this clone: The antigen is undetermined.

The PCR had 60 Vbeta and 13 Jbeta primers. Profiled with immunoSEQ multiplex PCR; TCRdb holds only in-frame clones, not every one. The sample has roughly 150,000 clones; approximately 80% are singletons. This TCR derives from a man aged 35-49 years in good health and CMV-seronegative. Sample: PBMCs. V gene TRBV19 combines with J gene TRBJ1-5; perhaps TRBD1 as D (6 bases). Here the CDR3 DNA reads TGTGCCAGTAGTATAGAGGGTCAGGGGCAGCCCCAGCATTTT. It yields the protein CASSIEGQGQPQHF.